Listed below are T cell receptor beta chains from one sample, sequenced in a study of CD8 T cells in ankylosing spondylitis. TCRdb re-called the 5' RACE reads through MiXCR, storing one row per CDR3 protein. The repertoire consists of about 160,000 distinct CDR3 sequences, with around 8.9% occurring once and the leading ten covering more than 12%. Input material: blood, either unsorted or a sorted T cell fraction (not recorded which). The receptors shown here come from a female donor with ankylosing spondylitis or in good health (not recorded which). CDR3s include the opening cysteine and the closing phenylalanine or tryptophan. The D gene is left open where the match is weak. Only some rows state a clone size, as once, few, many or a class for expanded clones.

clone size,V gene,J gene,D gene,CDR3 DNA,CDR3 protein
.,TRBV20-1,TRBJ2-1,TRBD2,TGCAGTGCTAGCCCGGGGGGACCCCAGGAGTTCTTC,CSASPGGPQEFF
.,TRBV7-9,TRBJ1-6,.,TGTGCCAGCAGCTTAGAAGGGGTGGAGGCCCTCCACTTT,CASSLEGVEALHF
.,TRBV9,TRBJ1-1,.,TGTGCCAGCAGCCAGGGGAACATGAACACTGAAGCTTTCTTT,CASSQGNMNTEAFF
few,TRBV30,TRBJ2-5,.,TGTGCCTGGAGTGTAGGGGGGGCCGAAGAGACCCAGTACTTC,CAWSVGGAEETQYF
few,TRBV6-1,TRBJ2-3,.,TGTGCCAGCAGGAAGGGTCAGGCCGAGTATTTT,CASRKGQAEYF
.,TRBV20-1,TRBJ2-7,TRBD2,TGCAGTGCTAGAGGACTAGCGCTTGATTCCTACGAGCAGTACTTC,CSARGLALDSYEQYF
.,TRBV27,TRBJ2-1,.,TGTGCCAGCAGTTCAACAGGGAACGTGAACAATGAGCAGTTCTTC,CASSSTGNVNNEQFF
many,TRBV6-2/TRBV6-3,TRBJ1-1,TRBD1,TGTGCCAGCAAAGGGGGCGGGAACACTGAAGCTTTCTTT,CASKGGGNTEAFF
few,TRBV27,TRBJ2-1,TRBD2,TGTGCCAGCAGTCGACAACGGACTAGTTGGTTCTTC,CASSRQRTSWFF
.,TRBV2,TRBJ2-4,.,TGTGCCAGCATCATGGGGGAAAACATTCAGTACTTC,CASIMGENIQYF
.,TRBV27,TRBJ2-1,.,TGTGCCAGCAGTACCCTGGTTGCCTACAATGAGCAGTTCTTC,CASSTLVAYNEQFF
.,TRBV18,TRBJ2-2,.,TGTGCCAGCTCACTCGAGACGGCGAACACCGGGGAGCTGTTTTTT,CASSLETANTGELFF
few,TRBV14,TRBJ2-5,.,TGTGCCAGCAGCCAAGATCAGGGCGGACTACAAGAGACCCAGTACTTC,CASSQDQGGLQETQYF
.,TRBV10-1,TRBJ2-1,TRBD2,TGCGCCAGCAGTGAGTCAGGGACTAGCAGGTTGCATGAGCAGTTCTTC,CASSESGTSRLHEQFF
few,TRBV20-1,TRBJ2-3,TRBD2,TGCAGTGCTAGGATAACTAGCGGGAGGGTCAGGACGGATACGCAGTATTTT,CSARITSGRVRTDTQYF
many,TRBV4-2,TRBJ2-7,.,TGTGCCAGCAGCCAAGAAAGAACTAGCCATGACTCCTACGAGCAGTACTTC,CASSQERTSHDSYEQYF
many,TRBV12-3/TRBV12-4,TRBJ1-5,.,TGTGCCAGCACCTCGACAGGCCGCAATCAGCCCCAGCATTTT,CASTSTGRNQPQHF
.,TRBV6-5,TRBJ1-1,.,TGTGCCAGCAGTTACGGCCTGGGAGGGCACACTGAAGCTTTCTTT,CASSYGLGGHTEAFF
.,TRBV5-4,TRBJ2-1,.,TGTGCCAGCAGCTTCGACTCTGACAATGAGCAGTTCTTC,CASSFDSDNEQFF
few,TRBV4-3,TRBJ2-1,.,TGCGCCAGCAGCCACTGGGGGGGGCCCATACCTTGGGATGAGCAGTTCTTC,CASSHWGGPIPWDEQFF